The 32 T cell receptor beta chains below were found in one sample sequenced in a study of blood T cell repertoires in COVID-19. Assay used: immunoSEQ multiplex PCR; TCRdb lists only in-frame clones, some missing. Of some 240,000 clones detected, more than 85% appear once; the ten largest clones hold around 0.84%. Material for sequencing was peripheral blood. The origin of the receptors is a man aged 55-75 years with COVID-19, enrolled during active disease.

J is TRBJ1-3 and V is TRBV5-4; TRBD1 is a possible D gene (5 bases). The CDR3 is made up of 17 amino acids. Germline V gives CDR1 SGHNT, CDR2 YYREEE (reference sequence). Trimming shortened V by 4 bases and J by 1 base, and 18 bases separated the two germline ends. The CDR3 region has the DNA TGTGCCAGCAGCCCCGGACACGTCGCCTTATCTGGAAACACCATATATTTT. Translating it yields CASSPGHVALSGNTIYF.

As for this clone: This specimen includes other DNA sequences encoding the same CDR3. This chain uses TRBV18 with TRBJ1-1; D is possibly TRBD1 (6 bases). Per the germline V gene, CDR1 is KGHSH and CDR2 is LQKENI. V lost 1 base and J lost 1, with 7 bases in between. This CDR3 contains 14 residues. The CDR3 coding sequence is TGTGCCAGCTCACCACGGACAGCGAACACTGAAGCTTTCTTT. Amino acids: CASSPRTANTEAFF.

CDR3 sequence reads: CASNLIKGLKGGYTF. CDR3 bases: TGTGCCAGCAACTTGATCAAGGGACTTAAGGGTGGCTACACCTTC. V usage is TRBV28 and J usage is TRBJ1-2, with TRBD1 as a possible D gene (5 bases). The CDR3 contains 15 residues. Germline CDR1 reads MDHEN; CDR2 reads SYDVKM. Trimming shortened V by 7 bases and J by 7 bases, and 22 bases separated the two germline ends.

The DNA for the CDR3 is TGTGCCAGCAGCTTAATGAACAGGGTTAACAACGAGCAGTACTTC. Its protein is CASSLMNRVNNEQYF. The V gene is TRBV5-6, the J gene TRBJ2-7, with D tentatively TRBD1 (6 bases). This CDR3 has 15 residues. V lost 2 bases and J 5 bases, leaving 17 bases between the germline ends. CDR1 and CDR2 from the germline V gene are SGHDT and YYEEEE.

The chain has TRBV7-6 and TRBJ1-4; 7 nucleotides line up with TRBD1. The CDR3 sequence is 17 residues long. J lost 7 bases, V lost 1 base, and 12 bases had no gene match. The germline V gene encodes CDR1 SGHVS and CDR2 FNYEAQ. The CDR3 sequence is CASSLEAAGGEGEKLFF. In DNA form, the CDR3 reads TGTGCCAGCAGCTTAGAGGCGGCAGGGGGAGAGGGTGAAAAACTGTTTTTT.

The J gene is TRBJ1-1, the V gene TRBV28; 7 bases map to TRBD1. In germline, CDR1 is MDHEN, CDR2 SYDVKM. Trimming cost V 2 bases and J 1 base; bases outside gene matches: 1. CDR3 size: 14 residues. Written as DNA, the CDR3 is TGTGCCAGCAGTTTAGGGACAGCGAACACTGAAGCTTTCTTT. The encoded protein is CASSLGTANTEAFF.

V and J are TRBV28 and TRBJ1-1; D not resolved. The CDR3 spans 14 residues. Per the germline V gene, CDR1 is MDHEN and CDR2 is SYDVKM. V gave up 7 bases and J gave up 5 bases, with 17 bases separating them. CDR3 DNA sequence: TGTGCCAGCAATATGGCGGCGCGGGAAACTGAAGCTTTCTTT. It is translated as CASNMAARETEAFF.

The V gene is TRBV6-4, the J gene TRBJ1-2; D unclear. Per germline, CDR1 MRHNA and CDR2 SNTAGT. Trimming removed 0 bases from V and 4 bases from J, with 9 bases in between. The length of the CDR3 is 14 residues. CDR3 DNA sequence: TGTGCCAGCAGTGACTCGGCAGGTTCCTATGGCTACACCTTC. This sequence encodes CASSDSAGSYGYTF.

The V gene is TRBV27, the J gene TRBJ2-1; D gene ambiguous. This CDR3 is built from 13 residues. Germline CDR1 reads MNHEY; CDR2 reads SMNVEV (reference sequence). Trimming removed 2 bases from V and 3 bases from J, with 5 bases in between. CDR3 protein: CASSLVLYNEQFF. The CDR3 DNA follows: TGTGCCAGCAGTTTAGTCCTCTACAATGAGCAGTTCTTC.

The CDR3 loop is CASSLGTDTLNTEAFF. CDR3 DNA: TGCGCCAGCAGCTTGGGGACGGACACCTTGAACACTGAAGCTTTCTTT. The chain carries TRBV5-1 and TRBJ1-1; D perhaps matches TRBD1 (5 bases). The germline gives CDR1 SGHRS, CDR2 YFSETQ. The CDR3 length is 16 residues. V lost 0 bases to trimming and J lost 0 bases, with 12 bases between them.

V usage is TRBV18 and J usage is TRBJ2-3; D is perhaps TRBD2 (6 bases). Germline CDR1 is KGHSH and CDR2 is LQKENI. Trimming took 0 bases from V and 4 from J, leaving 11 bases between them. The CDR3 runs 15 residues. The CDR3: CASSPPGAGPDTQYF. CDR3 DNA: TGTGCCAGCTCACCACCTGGGGCGGGACCAGATACGCAGTATTTT.

This clone showed up just once. J is TRBJ1-3 and V is TRBV30; D perhaps matches TRBD1 (5 bases). The CDR3 sequence is 16 residues long. V was trimmed by 3 bases and J by 0 bases, leaving 15 bases between them. The V gene's germline CDR1 is GTSNPN and CDR2 SVGIG (reference sequence). The CDR3 DNA reads as TGTGCCTGGAGCTTATGGGGGGGGAGCTCTGGAAACACCATATATTTT. Translating gives CAWSLWGGSSGNTIYF.

This chain links TRBV6-5 with TRBJ2-7; a weak D match, TRBD1 (6 bases). Germline values: CDR1 MNHEY, CDR2 SVGAGI. Trimming removed 6 bases from V and 2 bases from J, with 14 bases in between. The CDR3 is 14 amino acids. CDR3 DNA: TGTGCCAGCAGAGGGGGACCGGGCCCCTACGAGCAGTACTTC. Amino acid sequence: CASRGGPGPYEQYF.

This chain connects TRBV7-9 to TRBJ2-3; possible D gene TRBD1, 6 bases. V was pared by 3 bases and J by 2 bases, with 9 bases between. Germline CDR1 and CDR2: SEHNR and FQNEAQ (reference sequence). The CDR3 length is 14 residues. In nucleotides, the CDR3 is TGTGCCAGCAGCTTGGACAGTCCCACAGATACGCAGTATTTT. The encoded protein is CASSLDSPTDTQYF.

This CDR3 is CASSELGLRYNEQFF. In nucleotides, the CDR3 is TGTGCCAGCAGCGAGCTGGGACTCCGGTACAATGAGCAGTTCTTC. This chain uses TRBV9 with TRBJ2-1; D possibly corresponds to TRBD2 (6 bases). Germline V gives CDR1 SGDLS, CDR2 YYNGEE. This CDR3 has 15 amino acids. V was trimmed by 3 bases and J by 4 bases, leaving 14 bases between them.

The V and J genes are TRBV7-2 and TRBJ2-7, with TRBD1 matching 10 bases. Per germline, CDR1 SGHTA and CDR2 FQGNSA. The CDR3 runs 15 residues. V trimming: 4 bases; J trimming: 6 bases; junction bases outside the gene matches: 9. CDR3 DNA sequence: TGTGCCAGCAGCTACCAAGGGACAGGGGTAGGCGAGCAGTACTTC. As protein: CASSYQGTGVGEQYF.

The gene calls are TRBV11-1 and TRBJ1-1; no clear D gene. Trimming took 2 bases from V and 1 from J, leaving 14 bases between them. The germline gives CDR1 SGHAT, CDR2 FQDESV (reference sequence). There are 16 residues in the CDR3. CDR3 residues: CASSLRSTRGNTEAFF. CDR3 DNA sequence: TGTGCCAGCAGCTTAAGGTCTACCCGGGGGAACACTGAAGCTTTCTTT.

The rearrangement links TRBV7-2 to TRBJ1-2; maybe TRBD1 (6 bases). V was trimmed by 2 bases and J by 6 bases, leaving 16 bases between them. The CDR3 runs to 15 residues. The germline CDR1 and CDR2 sequences are SGHTA and FQGNSA. The DNA for the CDR3 is TGTGCCAGCAGCTTACCGGGACACACAGCCAATGGCTACACCTTC. Its translation: CASSLPGHTANGYTF.

The chain joins TRBV7-9 to TRBJ1-1, with a possible D match to TRBD1 (5 bases). The CDR3 length is 14 residues. Germline V CDR1 and CDR2: SEHNR, FQNEAQ (reference sequence). V shed 5 bases and J shed 2 bases, with 12 bases lying between them. The CDR3 here is CASSQITGNTEAFF. As DNA, the CDR3 is TGTGCCAGCAGCCAAATTACAGGAAACACTGAAGCTTTCTTT.

The chain joins TRBV7-2 to TRBJ1-4, with a tentative D call TRBD1 (6 bases). Germline V gene sequence: CDR1 SGHTA, CDR2 FQGNSA. There are 15 residues in the CDR3. V dropped 0 bases and J dropped 8 bases, with 13 bases sitting between them. CDR3 protein: CASSLAQGTREKLFF. The CDR3 DNA follows: TGTGCCAGCAGCTTAGCTCAGGGGACGAGGGAAAAACTGTTTTTT.

This clone was recorded once. The chain links TRBV6-2 or TRBV6-3 to TRBJ1-2, with 7 positions matching TRBD1. Germline V lookup: CDR1 MNHEY, CDR2 SVGEGT. J gave up 4 bases and V 5 bases, and 10 bases lay outside the gene matches. The CDR3 loop spans 15 amino acids. The CDR3 is CASSARTGAFYGYTF. DNA of the CDR3: TGTGCCAGCAGTGCCCGGACAGGCGCGTTCTATGGCTACACCTTC.

This chain links TRBV5-4 with TRBJ2-1; 11 nucleotides agree with TRBD2. Germline-derived CDR1 and CDR2 are SGHNT and YYREEE (reference sequence). J lost 3 bases, V lost 5 bases, and 4 bases had no gene match. The CDR3 extends over 15 amino acids. The CDR3 loop is CASRTSGMNYNEQFF. In DNA form, the CDR3 reads TGTGCCAGCAGGACTAGCGGGATGAACTACAATGAGCAGTTCTTC.

This clone was found a few times. The rearrangement uses TRBV15 and TRBJ1-4; D is ambiguous. V lost 0 bases and J lost 0, with 11 bases in between. CDR1 LNHNV and CDR2 YYDKDF come from the germline V gene (reference sequence). The CDR3 is 17 amino acids. The CDR3 DNA reads TGTGCCACCAGCAGAGATATTTTATCCGCAACTAATGAAAAACTGTTTTTT. This codes for CATSRDILSATNEKLFF. The full variable domain, with the rest looked up from reference TRBV15 and TRBJ1-4, is DAMVIQNPRYQVTQFGKPVTLSCSQTLNHNVMYWYQQKSSQAPKLLFHYYDKDFNNEADTPDNFQSRRPNTSFCFLDIRSPGLGDTAMYLCATSRDILSATNEKLFFGSGTQLSVL.

The genes are TRBV2 and TRBJ2-2; 9 bases are shared with TRBD1. The CDR3 length is 15 residues. Germline CDR1 SNHLY, CDR2 FYNNEI. After removal of 6 bases from V and 7 bases from J, the junction contained 9 bases not matched to a gene. The CDR3 reads CASRPGQGSVGELFF. The CDR3 coding sequence is TGTGCCAGCAGACCGGGACAGGGATCGGTCGGGGAGCTGTTTTTT.

The chain joins TRBV6-5 to TRBJ1-3; a possible D gene is TRBD1 (6 bases). Germline lookup yields CDR1 MNHEY and CDR2 SVGAGI. This CDR3 region has 15 residues. Trimming removed 6 bases at V and 0 bases at J, with 12 bases between. This CDR3 reads CASSNTGSSGNTIYF. The DNA for the CDR3 is TGTGCCAGCAGCAATACAGGGAGCTCTGGAAACACCATATATTTT.

The V gene is TRBV6-5, the J gene TRBJ2-3; perhaps TRBD1 as D (7 bases). The CDR3 runs 16 residues. Deletions cut 4 bases from V and 4 bases from J, with 18 bases between. Germline V gives CDR1 MNHEY, CDR2 SVGAGI. CDR3 nucleotide sequence: TGTGCCAGCAGTTCTCTATGGAGGGGGCAAGCAGATACGCAGTATTTT. Translated: CASSSLWRGQADTQYF.

The chain links TRBV28 to TRBJ1-3, with TRBD1 matching over 10 bases. V was clipped by 6 bases and J by 4 bases; unmatched bases: 6. Germline V gives CDR1 MDHEN, CDR2 SYDVKM. The CDR3 totals 15 residues. The CDR3, as DNA: TGTGCCAGCAGGGGGGACAGGGGTGCGGGAAACACCATATATTTT. Amino acids: CASRGDRGAGNTIYF. The full variable domain, completed using reference TRBV28 and TRBJ1-3, is DVKVTQSSRYLVKRTGEKVFLECVQDMDHENMFWYRQDPGLGLRLIYFSYDVKMKEKGDIPEGYSVSREKKERFSLILESASTNQTSMYLCASRGDRGAGNTIYFGEGSWLTVV.

This chain uses TRBV5-1 with TRBJ1-1; perhaps TRBD1 as D (5 bases). Trimming cost V 0 bases and J 5 bases, with 11 bases left between them. Germline CDR1 reads SGHRS; CDR2 reads YFSETQ. This CDR3 region has 14 residues. The CDR3 DNA reads as TGCGCCAGCAGCTTGGAGGCGGGGCGGACTGAAGCTTTCTTT. Translated, it gives CASSLEAGRTEAFF.

This chain's CDR3 is CASSWTGGDETQYF. CDR3 DNA sequence: TGTGCCAGCAGCTGGACAGGGGGCGACGAGACCCAGTACTTC. The chain links TRBV7-9 to TRBJ2-5; TRBD1 matches at 11 bases. Germline CDR1 reads SEHNR; CDR2 reads FQNEAQ (reference sequence). The CDR3 sequence is 14 residues long. Trimming at V came to 4 bases and at J to 5 bases, leaving 3 bases not matched to a gene.

V and J are TRBV28 and TRBJ1-1; 10 bases line up with TRBD1. V trimming: 4 bases; J trimming: 0 bases; junction bases outside the gene matches: 2. The CDR3 consists of 15 residues. Germline V gene sequence: CDR1 MDHEN, CDR2 SYDVKM. The CDR3 region has the DNA TGTGCCAGCAGTTCGACAGGGGGCGTGAACACTGAAGCTTTCTTT. Residues: CASSSTGGVNTEAFF.

The chain uses TRBV7-9 and TRBJ1-5; no clear D gene. The CDR3 runs 13 residues. V gave up 1 base and J gave up 9 bases, with 10 bases separating them. CDR1 is SEHNR, CDR2 FQNEAQ, per germline (reference sequence). This chain's CDR3 is CASSLGAGGPQHF. DNA of the CDR3: TGTGCCAGCAGCTTAGGTGCGGGAGGGCCCCAGCATTTT.

The chain couples TRBV7-9 to TRBJ2-2; 7 bases are a match to TRBD2. The CDR3 contains 17 residues. Germline V CDR1 and CDR2: SEHNR, FQNEAQ (reference sequence). J was trimmed by 7 bases and V by 1 base; bases with no gene match: 12. CDR3 sequence: CASSLGVRERFVGELFF. Here the CDR3 DNA reads TGTGCCAGCAGCTTAGGGGTGCGGGAGCGTTTCGTCGGGGAGCTGTTTTTT.